Below, 15 T cell receptor beta chains from the same sample are listed, as sequenced in a study of T cell changes during pregnancy in multiple sclerosis (dated by TCRdb to about 2019). The library was generated by the immunoSEQ multiplex PCR assay. Held by TCRdb, this immuneACCESS table contains in-frame sequences only and omits some clones. Under half of the omission traces to an unresolved V gene where checked; the cause of the rest is unknown. The sample table lists about 44,000 clones, over 85% of them with a count of one. Clones ranked in the top ten supply more than 0.55% of the sample. The specimen was CD4+ T cells from peripheral blood mononuclear cells, collected in the first trimester of pregnancy. The origin of the receptors is a female donor with multiple sclerosis, enrolled in a pregnancy study.

The chain combines TRBV4-1 with TRBJ1-4, with TRBD1 matching 7 bases. Germline V gives CDR1 MGHRA, CDR2 YSYEKL. V shed 1 base and J 9 bases; nucleotides not matched to a gene: 5. The CDR3 runs to 14 residues. The CDR3 bases are TGCGCCAGCAGCCAAGCTGACAGGGTCCAAAAACTGTTTTTT. This translates into CASSQADRVQKLFF.

The chain uses TRBV10-2 and TRBJ2-2; 9 bases are shared with TRBD2. V shed 1 base, J shed 5 bases, and the junction held 2 bases outside the gene matches. CDR3 length: 15 residues. From germline, CDR1 is WSHSY and CDR2 SAAADI. CDR3 sequence (DNA): TGCGCCAGCAGTGAGTTAGCGGGAGTGACCGGGGAGCTGTTTTTT. This codes for CASSELAGVTGELFF.

This clone came up once. CDR3 in amino acids: CASSPGTGKKDTEAFF. The DNA of the CDR3 is TGTGCCAGCTCACCCGGGACAGGGAAGAAAGACACTGAAGCTTTCTTT. The chain employs TRBV18 and TRBJ1-1; 9 nucleotides agree with TRBD1. The V gene's germline CDR1 is KGHSH and CDR2 LQKENI. With V trimmed by 3 bases and J by 3 bases, 8 bases remained unmatched. The CDR3 sequence is 16 residues long.

The V gene is TRBV28, the J gene TRBJ2-7; 10 positions agree with TRBD1. There are 16 residues in the CDR3. V lost 1 base, J lost 5 bases, and 8 bases stayed unmatched. Germline V gene data show CDR1 as MDHEN and CDR2 as SYDVKM. DNA for the CDR3: TGTGCCAGCAGTTTATCGTCCGGGACAGGGGTCCACGAGCAGTACTTC. It specifies CASSLSSGTGVHEQYF. Drawing the rest from reference TRBV28 and TRBJ2-7, the complete variable domain is DVKVTQSSRYLVKRTGEKVFLECVQDMDHENMFWYRQDPGLGLRLIYFSYDVKMKEKGDIPEGYSVSREKKERFSLILESASTNQTSMYLCASSLSSGTGVHEQYFGPGTRLTVT.

The chain is built from TRBV4-2 and TRBJ2-1; 11 bases are a match to TRBD2. Germline-derived CDR1 and CDR2 are LGHNA and YNFKEQ. V lost 3 bases to trimming and J lost 2 bases; unmatched junction nucleotides: 3. This CDR3 has 16 amino acids. CDR3 sequence: CASSQELAGAYNEQFF. CDR3 in DNA: TGTGCCAGCAGCCAGGAACTAGCGGGAGCCTACAATGAGCAGTTCTTC.

V and J are TRBV28 and TRBJ2-3, with 7 bases aligning to TRBD2. CDR1 is MDHEN and CDR2 is SYDVKM in the germline V gene. V trimming: 6 bases; J trimming: 2 bases; junction bases outside the gene matches: 8. This CDR3 comprises 15 residues. Written as DNA, the CDR3 is TGTGCCAGCAGCTTAAGCGGGGCCCTCACAGATACGCAGTATTTT. This gives the protein CASSLSGALTDTQYF.

CDR3 residues: CASKEGVTNTEAFF. In nucleotides, the CDR3 is TGTGCCAGCAAAGAGGGGGTAACGAACACTGAAGCTTTCTTT. This chain joins TRBV14 and TRBJ1-1, with D possibly TRBD1 on 6 matching bases. Germline loops: CDR1 SGHDN, CDR2 FVKESK. V gave up 7 bases and J gave up 1 base, with 13 bases separating them. The CDR3 sequence is 14 residues long.

The chain couples TRBV6-5 to TRBJ1-2, with 9 bases that match TRBD1. Germline-derived CDR1 and CDR2 are MNHEY and SVGAGI. This CDR3 comprises 12 residues. The J segment lost 6 bases and the V segment lost 11 bases, leaving 7 bases of the junction unmatched. CDR3 region: CAVQQGADGYTF. CDR3 sequence (DNA): TGTGCCGTACAACAGGGGGCAGATGGCTACACCTTC.

This clone was found a few times. The V and J genes are TRBV28 and TRBJ1-1; TRBD1 is a possible D gene (6 bases). Trimming took 6 bases from V and 0 from J, leaving 14 bases between them. Germline CDR1 reads MDHEN; CDR2 reads SYDVKM. The CDR3 loop spans 15 amino acids. The chain's CDR3 is CASSYPQGMNTEAFF. For the CDR3, the DNA is TGTGCCAGCAGCTACCCACAGGGAATGAACACTGAAGCTTTCTTT.

Comments on this clone: Other DNA sequences in this specimen translate into the identical CDR3. The CDR3 DNA follows: TGTGCCAGCAGTTTTCTAGCGGGAGGGCAAGAGACCCAGTACTTC. Translating it yields CASSFLAGGQETQYF. The gene calls are TRBV28 and TRBJ2-5; 12 bases match TRBD2. Germline loops: CDR1 MDHEN, CDR2 SYDVKM. The CDR3 is 15 residues long. V lost 3 bases to trimming and J lost 2 bases; unmatched junction nucleotides: 1.

The chain combines TRBV5-1 with TRBJ2-2; no clear D gene. Germline CDR1 SGHRS, CDR2 YFSETQ. The CDR3 has 12 residues. V lost 0 bases, J lost 6 bases, and 3 bases lay in between. The CDR3 coding sequence is TGCGCCAGCAGCTTGGCGGCCGGGGAGCTGTTTTTT. Translation: CASSLAAGELFF. Based on the CDR3 plus reference TRBV5-1 and TRBJ2-2, the full variable domain is KAGVTQTPRYLIKTRGQQVTLSCSPISGHRSVSWYQQTPGQGLQFLFEYFSETQRNKGNFPGRFSGRQFSNSRSEMNVSTLELGDSALYLCASSLAAGELFFGEGSRLTVL.

This clone was detected only a few times. The chain carries TRBV4-1 and TRBJ1-2; the match to TRBD1 covers 7 bases. V dropped 5 bases and J dropped 0; count of bases not matched to a gene: 9. The CDR3 has 16 residues. Germline V gives CDR1 MGHRA, CDR2 YSYEKL. For the CDR3, the DNA is TGCGCCAGCAGCGAATTACTAGGACAGGCTAACTATGGCTACACCTTC. Its translation: CASSELLGQANYGYTF.

This rearrangement joins TRBV4-2 to TRBJ2-2, with 13 bases matching TRBD2. V shed 5 bases and J 3 bases; nucleotides not matched to a gene: 15. Germline loops: CDR1 LGHNA, CDR2 YNFKEQ. This CDR3 is built from 20 residues. CDR3 sequence: CASSLGGTSGISGYTGELFF. The CDR3 bases are TGTGCCAGCAGCTTAGGTGGGACTAGCGGGATTTCTGGCTACACCGGGGAGCTGTTTTTT.

The rearrangement links TRBV30 to TRBJ1-1; possibly TRBD1 for D (5 bases). The CDR3 has 16 amino acids. Trimming shortened V by 1 base and J by 6 bases, and 21 bases separated the two germline ends. Germline CDR1 is GTSNPN and CDR2 is SVGIG (reference sequence). The CDR3 DNA reads TGTGCCTGGAGTGGGCATTTCTCTGGGCAGGGCCCTGAAGCTTTCTTT. Translated: CAWSGHFSGQGPEAFF.

The CDR3 DNA reads as TGCGCCAGCAGCACGCCGGGACAGGGGGCTTCCTCTGGGGCCAACGTCCTGACTTTC. Translating gives CASSTPGQGASSGANVLTF. This sequence joins TRBV5-1 and TRBJ2-6, with TRBD1 matching 12 bases. From germline, CDR1 is SGHRS and CDR2 YFSETQ. The junction had 8 bases not matched to a gene; V was cut back by 4 bases and J by 0 bases. The CDR3 consists of 19 residues.